This T cell receptor (beta chain) stems from a study of CD8 T cells in Susac syndrome. For this clonotype: Its specificity is not known.

The V end was cut by 5 bases, the J end by 1 base, with 4 bases between. Germline CDR1 and CDR2: KGHDR and SFDVKD. CDR3 length equals 13 residues. General study findings and limits: Total CD8+ and CD8+ TEMRA repertoires contained 15 to 20 and five Susac-specific public clones, respectively.

RNA, at roughly 0.5 to 1 ug, was reverse transcribed with random hexamers. TCRdb re-derived calls from the immunoSEQ multiplex PCR reads in MiXCR, one entry per CDR3 protein. Of about 84,000 distinct CDR3 sequences in the sample, approximately 96% were seen once. The sample consisted of CD8+ T cells from PBMCs. The sequence was obtained from a human donor with Susac syndrome. This chain uses TRBV24-1 with TRBJ2-2; D is unclear. The CDR3 DNA sequence: TGTGCCACCAGTGGAAGGAACACCGGGGAGCTGTTTTTT. Translating gives CATSGRNTGELFF.